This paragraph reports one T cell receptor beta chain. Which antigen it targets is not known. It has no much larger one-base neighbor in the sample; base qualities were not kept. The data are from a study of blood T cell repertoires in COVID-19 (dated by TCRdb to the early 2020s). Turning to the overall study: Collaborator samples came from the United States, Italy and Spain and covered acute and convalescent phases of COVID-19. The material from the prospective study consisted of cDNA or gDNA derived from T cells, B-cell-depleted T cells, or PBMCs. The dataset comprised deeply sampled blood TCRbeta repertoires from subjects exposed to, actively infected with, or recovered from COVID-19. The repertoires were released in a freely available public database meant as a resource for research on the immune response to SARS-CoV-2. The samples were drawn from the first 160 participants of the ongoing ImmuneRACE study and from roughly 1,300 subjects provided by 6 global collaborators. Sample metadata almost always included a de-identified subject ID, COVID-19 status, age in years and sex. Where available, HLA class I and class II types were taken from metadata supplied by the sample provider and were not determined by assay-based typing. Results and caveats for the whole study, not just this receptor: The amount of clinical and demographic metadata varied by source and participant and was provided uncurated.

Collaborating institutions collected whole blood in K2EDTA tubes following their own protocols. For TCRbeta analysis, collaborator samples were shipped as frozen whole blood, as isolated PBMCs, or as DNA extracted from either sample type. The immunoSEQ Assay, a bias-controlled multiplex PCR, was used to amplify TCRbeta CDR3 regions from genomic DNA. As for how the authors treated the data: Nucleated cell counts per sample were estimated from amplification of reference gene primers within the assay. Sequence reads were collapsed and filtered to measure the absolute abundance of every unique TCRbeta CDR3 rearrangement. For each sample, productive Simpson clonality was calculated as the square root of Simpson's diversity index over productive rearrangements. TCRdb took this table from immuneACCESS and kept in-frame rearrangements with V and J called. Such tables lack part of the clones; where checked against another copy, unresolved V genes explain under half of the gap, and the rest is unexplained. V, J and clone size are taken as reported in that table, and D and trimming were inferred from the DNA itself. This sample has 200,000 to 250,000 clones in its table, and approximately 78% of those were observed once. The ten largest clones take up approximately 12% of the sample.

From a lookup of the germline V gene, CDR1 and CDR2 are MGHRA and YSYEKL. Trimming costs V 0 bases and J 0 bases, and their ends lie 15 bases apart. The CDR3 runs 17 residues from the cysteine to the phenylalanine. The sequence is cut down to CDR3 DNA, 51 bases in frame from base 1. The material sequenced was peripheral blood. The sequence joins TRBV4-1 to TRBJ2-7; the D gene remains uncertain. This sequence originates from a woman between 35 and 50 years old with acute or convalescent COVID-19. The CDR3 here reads CASSQDPLRSSSYEQYF. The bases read TGCGCCAGCAGCCAAGATCCTCTCCGCTCGAGCTCCTACGAGCAGTACTTC.